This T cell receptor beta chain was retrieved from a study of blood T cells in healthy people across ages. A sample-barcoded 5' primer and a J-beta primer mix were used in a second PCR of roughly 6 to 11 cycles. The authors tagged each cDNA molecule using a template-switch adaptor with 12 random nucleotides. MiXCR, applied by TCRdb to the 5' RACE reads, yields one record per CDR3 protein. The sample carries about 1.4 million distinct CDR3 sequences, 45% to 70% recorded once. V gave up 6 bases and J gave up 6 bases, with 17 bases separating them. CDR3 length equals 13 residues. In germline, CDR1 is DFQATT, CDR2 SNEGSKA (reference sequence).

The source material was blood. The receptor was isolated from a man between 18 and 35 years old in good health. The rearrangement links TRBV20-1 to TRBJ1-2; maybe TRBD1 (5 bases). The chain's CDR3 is CSATKGSRNGYTF. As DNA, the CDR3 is TGCAGTGCAACCAAGGGGTCTCGTAATGGCTACACCTTC.